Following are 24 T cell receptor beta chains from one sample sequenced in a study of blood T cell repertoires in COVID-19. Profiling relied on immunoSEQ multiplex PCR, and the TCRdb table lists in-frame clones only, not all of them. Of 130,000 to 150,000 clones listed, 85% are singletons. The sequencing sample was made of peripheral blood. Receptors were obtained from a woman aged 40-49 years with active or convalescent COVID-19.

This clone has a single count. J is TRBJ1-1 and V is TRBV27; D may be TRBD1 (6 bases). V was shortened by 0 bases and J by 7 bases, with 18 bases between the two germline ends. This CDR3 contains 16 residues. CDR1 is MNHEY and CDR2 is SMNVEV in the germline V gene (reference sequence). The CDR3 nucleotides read TGTGCCAGCAGTTTATCGGGGGACATCGAGCCAGATGAAGCTTTCTTT. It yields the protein CASSLSGDIEPDEAFF.

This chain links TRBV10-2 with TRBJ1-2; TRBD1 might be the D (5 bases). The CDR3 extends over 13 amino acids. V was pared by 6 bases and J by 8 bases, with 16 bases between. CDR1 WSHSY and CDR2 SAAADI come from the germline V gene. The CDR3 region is CASRPPGGEGYTF. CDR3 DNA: TGCGCCAGCAGGCCGCCCGGGGGTGAGGGCTACACCTTC.

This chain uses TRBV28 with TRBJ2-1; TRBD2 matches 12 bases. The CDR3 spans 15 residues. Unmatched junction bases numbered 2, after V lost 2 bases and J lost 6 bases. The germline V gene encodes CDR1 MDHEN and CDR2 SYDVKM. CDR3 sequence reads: CASSLTSGRFNEQFF. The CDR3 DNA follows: TGTGCCAGCAGTTTAACTAGCGGGAGGTTCAATGAGCAGTTCTTC. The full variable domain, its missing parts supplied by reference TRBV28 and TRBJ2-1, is DVKVTQSSRYLVKRTGEKVFLECVQDMDHENMFWYRQDPGLGLRLIYFSYDVKMKEKGDIPEGYSVSREKKERFSLILESASTNQTSMYLCASSLTSGRFNEQFFGPGTRLTVL.

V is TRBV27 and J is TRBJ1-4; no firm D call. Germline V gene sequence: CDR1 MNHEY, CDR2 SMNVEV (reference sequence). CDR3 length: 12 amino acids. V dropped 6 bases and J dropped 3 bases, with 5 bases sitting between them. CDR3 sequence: CASSRPNEKLFF. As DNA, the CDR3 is TGTGCCAGCAGCCGTCCTAATGAAAAACTGTTTTTT.

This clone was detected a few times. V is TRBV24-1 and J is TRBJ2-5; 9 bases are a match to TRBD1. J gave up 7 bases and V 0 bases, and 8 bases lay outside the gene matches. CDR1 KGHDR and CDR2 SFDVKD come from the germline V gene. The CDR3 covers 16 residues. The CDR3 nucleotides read TGTGCCACCAGTGATTTGACAGGGGGCCTCCCGGGGACCCAGTACTTC. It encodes CATSDLTGGLPGTQYF.

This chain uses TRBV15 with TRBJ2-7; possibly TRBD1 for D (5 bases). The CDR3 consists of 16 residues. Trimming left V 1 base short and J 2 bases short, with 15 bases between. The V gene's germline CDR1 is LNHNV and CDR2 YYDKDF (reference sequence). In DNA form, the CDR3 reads TGTGCCACCAGCAGAGTTTCCGCCGGACACCCCTACGAGCAGTACTTC. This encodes CATSRVSAGHPYEQYF.

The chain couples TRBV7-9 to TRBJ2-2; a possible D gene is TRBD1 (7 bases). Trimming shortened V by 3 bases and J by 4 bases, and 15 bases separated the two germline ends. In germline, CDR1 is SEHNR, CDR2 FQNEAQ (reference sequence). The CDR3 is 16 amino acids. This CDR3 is CASSLEGALITGELFF. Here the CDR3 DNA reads TGTGCCAGCAGCTTGGAGGGGGCGCTGATCACCGGGGAGCTGTTTTTT.

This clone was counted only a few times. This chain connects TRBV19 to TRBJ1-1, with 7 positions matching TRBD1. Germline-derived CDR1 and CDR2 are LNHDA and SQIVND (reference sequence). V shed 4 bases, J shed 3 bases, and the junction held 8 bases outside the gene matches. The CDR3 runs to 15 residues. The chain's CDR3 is CASSTSGTAYTEAFF. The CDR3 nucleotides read TGTGCCAGTAGTACTTCTGGGACAGCTTACACTGAAGCTTTCTTT.

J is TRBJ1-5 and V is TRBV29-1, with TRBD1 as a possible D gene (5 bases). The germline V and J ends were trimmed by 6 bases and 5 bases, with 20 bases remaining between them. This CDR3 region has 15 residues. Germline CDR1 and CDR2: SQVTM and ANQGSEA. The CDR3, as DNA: TGCAGCGTCGCTCTCGGCGGGACGGGGGATCAGCCCCAGCATTTT. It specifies CSVALGGTGDQPQHF. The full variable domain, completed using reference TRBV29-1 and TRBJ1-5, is SAVISQKPSRDICQRGTSLTIQCQVDSQVTMMFWYRQQPGQSLTLIATANQGSEATYESGFVIDKFPISRPNLTFSTLTVSNMSPEDSSIYLCSVALGGTGDQPQHFGDGTRLSIL.

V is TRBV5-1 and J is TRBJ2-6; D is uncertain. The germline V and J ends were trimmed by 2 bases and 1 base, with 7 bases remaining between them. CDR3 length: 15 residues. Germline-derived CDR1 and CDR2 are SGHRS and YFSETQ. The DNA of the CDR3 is TGCGCCAGCAGCTTTGGGCGATCTGGGGCCAACGTCCTGACTTTC. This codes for CASSFGRSGANVLTF.

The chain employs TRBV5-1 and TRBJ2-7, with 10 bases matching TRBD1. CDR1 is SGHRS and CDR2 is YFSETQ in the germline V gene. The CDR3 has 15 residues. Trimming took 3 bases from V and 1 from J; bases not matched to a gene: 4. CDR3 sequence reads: CASSWDRGSSYEQYF. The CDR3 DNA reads TGCGCCAGCAGCTGGGACAGGGGATCATCCTACGAGCAGTACTTC.

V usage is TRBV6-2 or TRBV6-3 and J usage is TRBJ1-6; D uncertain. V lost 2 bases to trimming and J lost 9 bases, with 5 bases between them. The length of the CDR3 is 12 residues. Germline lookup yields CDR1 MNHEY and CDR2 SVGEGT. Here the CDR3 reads CASSYGSSPLHF. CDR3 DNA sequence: TGTGCCAGCAGTTACGGGAGTTCACCCCTCCACTTT.

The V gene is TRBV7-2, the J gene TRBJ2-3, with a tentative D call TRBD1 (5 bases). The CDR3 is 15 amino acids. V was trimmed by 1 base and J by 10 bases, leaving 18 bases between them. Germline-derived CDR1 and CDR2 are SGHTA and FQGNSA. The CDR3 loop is CASSLETRNRRSQYF. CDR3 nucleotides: TGTGCCAGCAGCTTAGAAACAAGGAACAGGCGATCGCAGTATTTT.

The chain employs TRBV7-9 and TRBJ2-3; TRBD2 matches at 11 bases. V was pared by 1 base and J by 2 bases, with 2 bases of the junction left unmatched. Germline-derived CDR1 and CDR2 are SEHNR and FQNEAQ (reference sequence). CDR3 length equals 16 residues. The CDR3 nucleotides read TGTGCCAGCAGCTTAGGACTAGCGGGATACACAGATACGCAGTATTTT. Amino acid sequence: CASSLGLAGYTDTQYF.

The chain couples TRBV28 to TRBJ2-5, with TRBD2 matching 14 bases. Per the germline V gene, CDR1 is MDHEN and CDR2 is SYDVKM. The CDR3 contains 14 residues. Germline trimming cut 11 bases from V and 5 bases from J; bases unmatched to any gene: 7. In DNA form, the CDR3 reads TGTGCCGGGACTAGCGGGGGTAATCGGGAGACCCAGTACTTC. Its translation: CAGTSGGNRETQYF.

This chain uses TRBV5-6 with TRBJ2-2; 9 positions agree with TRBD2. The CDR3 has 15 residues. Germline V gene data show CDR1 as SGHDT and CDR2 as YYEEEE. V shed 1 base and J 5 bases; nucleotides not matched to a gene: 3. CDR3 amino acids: CASSLSSGGTGELFF. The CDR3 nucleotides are TGTGCCAGCAGCTTGTCGAGCGGGGGGACCGGGGAGCTGTTTTTT.

In DNA form, the CDR3 reads TGTGCCAGCAGCCTCCGTAGCACGCGCACTGAAGCTTTCTTT. As protein: CASSLRSTRTEAFF. The rearrangement uses TRBV11-2 and TRBJ1-1, with D unresolved. The CDR3 extends over 14 amino acids. V lost 5 bases and J lost 4, with 14 bases in between. Looked up from germline, CDR1 is SGHAT and CDR2 is FQNNGV. Full variable domain (outside the CDR3, taken from reference TRBV11-2 and TRBJ1-1): EAGVAQSPRYKIIEKRQSVAFWCNPISGHATLYWYQQILGQGPKLLIQFQNNGVVDDSQLPKDRFSAERLKGVDSTLKIQPAKLEDSAVYLCASSLRSTRTEAFFGQGTRLTVV.

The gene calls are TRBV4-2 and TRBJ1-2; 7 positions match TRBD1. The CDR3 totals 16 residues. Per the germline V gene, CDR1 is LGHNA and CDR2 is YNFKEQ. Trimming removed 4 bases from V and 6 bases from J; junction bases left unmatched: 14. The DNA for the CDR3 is TGTGCCAGCAGCCGTACTCACGGACAGGTTGGAGATGGCTACACCTTC. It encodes CASSRTHGQVGDGYTF.

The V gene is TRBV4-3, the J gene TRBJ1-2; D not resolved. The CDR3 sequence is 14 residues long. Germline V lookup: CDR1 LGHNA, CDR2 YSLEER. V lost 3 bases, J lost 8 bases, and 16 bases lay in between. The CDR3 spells CASSHFPLVGGYTF. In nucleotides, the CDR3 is TGCGCCAGCAGCCATTTCCCCCTTGTCGGGGGCTACACCTTC.

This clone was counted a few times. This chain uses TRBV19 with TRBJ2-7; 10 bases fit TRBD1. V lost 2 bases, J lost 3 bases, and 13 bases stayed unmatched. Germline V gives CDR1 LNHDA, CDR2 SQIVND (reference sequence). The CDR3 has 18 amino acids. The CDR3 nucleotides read TGTGCCAGTAGTATAACTCTAGGGACAGGGGACTTCATCTACGAGCAGTACTTC. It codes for CASSITLGTGDFIYEQYF.

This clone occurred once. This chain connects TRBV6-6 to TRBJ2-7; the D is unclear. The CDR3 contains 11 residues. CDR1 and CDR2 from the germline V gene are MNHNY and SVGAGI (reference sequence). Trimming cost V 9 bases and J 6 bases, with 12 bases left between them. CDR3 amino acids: CASRSPGEQYF. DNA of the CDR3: TGTGCCAGTCGCTCCCCGGGCGAGCAGTACTTC.

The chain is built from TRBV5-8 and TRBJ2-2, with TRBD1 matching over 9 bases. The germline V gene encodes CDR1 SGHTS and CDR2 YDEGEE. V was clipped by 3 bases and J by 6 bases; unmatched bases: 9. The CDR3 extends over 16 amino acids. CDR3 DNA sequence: TGTGCCAGCAGCTCCGGACAGGGGAGGGTTTCCGGGGAGCTGTTTTTT. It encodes CASSSGQGRVSGELFF.

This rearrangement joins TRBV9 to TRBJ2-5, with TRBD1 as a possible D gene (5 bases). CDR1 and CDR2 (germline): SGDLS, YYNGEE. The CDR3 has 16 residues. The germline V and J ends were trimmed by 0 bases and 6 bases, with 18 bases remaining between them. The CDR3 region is CASSVGVYAGWKTQYF. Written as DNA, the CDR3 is TGTGCCAGCAGCGTAGGGGTCTATGCAGGGTGGAAGACCCAGTACTTC.

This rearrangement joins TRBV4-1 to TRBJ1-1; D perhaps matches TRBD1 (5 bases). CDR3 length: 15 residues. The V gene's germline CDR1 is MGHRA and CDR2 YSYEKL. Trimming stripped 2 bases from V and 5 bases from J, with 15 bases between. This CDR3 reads CASSQQSTAWTEAFF. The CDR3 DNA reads TGCGCCAGCAGCCAACAGTCGACAGCGTGGACTGAAGCTTTCTTT.